This T cell receptor beta chain emerged from a study of shared clonotypes between healthy human individuals. As concerns this clone: Its specificity is unknown.

Only in-frame clones appear in the TCRdb table, and some are missing; sequencing was by immunoSEQ multiplex PCR. This repertoire shows some 2 million clones, roughly 96% found once; its top ten account for 0.13%. Germline V gene data show CDR1 as MNHNS and CDR2 as SASEGT. The CDR3 has 13 amino acids. With 7 bases removed from V and 3 bases from J, the gap between germline ends came to 12 bases. General study results and limits: Sampling used blood alone; tissue repertoires probably differ.

Sequenced input: naive CD4+ T cells sorted from blood. Documented subset: CD45RA+ positively selected. This chain uses TRBV6-1 with TRBJ1-1; unclear D gene. The receptor comes from a man aged 18 to 35 in good health. Here the CDR3 DNA reads TGTGCCAGCAACGGGATCTCACACACTGAAGCTTTCTTT. This gives the protein CASNGISHTEAFF.